This is a list of T cell receptor beta chains from one sample in a study of Graves' ophthalmopathy and Graves' hyperthyroidism. TCRdb itself ran the multiplex PCR reads through MiXCR, one entry per CDR3 protein. Counted here are about 500,000 distinct CDR3 sequences, under 40% occurring once; the ten biggest clones make up about 4%. Specimen: peripheral blood or thyroid tissue (not recorded which). The receptors stem from an adult man with Graves' hyperthyroidism. The CDR3 runs from the conserved cysteine through the conserved F or W. The D gene is left open where the match is weak. Size tells how often a clone was seen (once, few, many) or the class of an expanded clone, and some rows leave it out.

clone_size	j_call	d_call	v_call	cdr3_nt	cdr3_aa
many	TRBJ2-3	NA	TRBV11-1	TGTGCCAGCAGCTTAGACGGCCCGGGAGTGTGGGCGGATACGCAGTATTTT	CASSLDGPGVWADTQYF
many	TRBJ1-1	NA	TRBV24-1	TGTGCCACCAGACTGAGCCGGGGCGGTGAAGCTTTCTTT	CATRLSRGGEAFF
NA	TRBJ2-3	TRBD2	TRBV14	TGTGCCAGCAGTAATCTAGCGGGGGCTACTAGCACAGATACGCAGTATTTT	CASSNLAGATSTDTQYF
NA	TRBJ1-5	TRBD1	TRBV12-3/TRBV12-4	TGTGCCAGCAGTTCGGACAGGGGACGGCCCCAGCATTTT	CASSSDRGRPQHF
NA	TRBJ1-2	NA	TRBV19	TGTGCCAGTAGCCGACAGATCGACTATGGCTACACCTTC	CASSRQIDYGYTF
few	TRBJ2-7	NA	TRBV10-2	TGCGCCAGCAGCGCCGGGAGCTACAACTCCTACGAGCAGTACTTC	CASSAGSYNSYEQYF
few	TRBJ2-6	NA	TRBV5-1	TGCGCCAGCAGCTTATTTGGCAGCCAGGGGGGCGTCGGGGCCAACGTCCTGACTTTC	CASSLFGSQGGVGANVLTF
many	TRBJ1-1	NA	TRBV7-3	TGTGCCATCCCCCCCCAGACTGAAGCTTTCTTT	CAIPPQTEAFF
many	TRBJ1-4	TRBD1	TRBV20-1	TGCAGTGCTAGCCGGACAGGGACGGATGAAAAACTGTTTTTT	CSASRTGTDEKLFF
many	TRBJ1-2	TRBD1	TRBV5-1	TGCGCCAGCAGGGGGGAATTCGACAGGGCAGACTATGGCTACACCTTC	CASRGEFDRADYGYTF
NA	TRBJ2-7	NA	TRBV29-1	TGCAGCTTAGGCAAGGCCTACGAGCAGTACTTC	CSLGKAYEQYF
NA	TRBJ1-4	TRBD1	TRBV24-1	TGTGCCACCAGTGAGCACGGGACAGGGGCAAATGAAAAACTGTTTTTT	CATSEHGTGANEKLFF
many	TRBJ1-2	NA	TRBV12-3/TRBV12-4	TGTGCCAGCAGTGCTTTGCACAGAATCAGCTATGGCTACACCTTC	CASSALHRISYGYTF
NA	TRBJ2-5	NA	TRBV12-3/TRBV12-4	TGTGCCAGCAGTTTAGCGGGAGAGTCCAGGGAGACCCAGTACTTC	CASSLAGESRETQYF
NA	TRBJ2-1	TRBD2	TRBV20-1	TGCAGTGCTAGAGTAGCGGGGAGCTCCTACAATGAGCAGTTCTTC	CSARVAGSSYNEQFF
many	TRBJ2-5	TRBD2	TRBV10-3	TGTGCCATCAGTGAGTCGTTGGGACTAGCGGGCGGTAACGAGGAGACCCAGTACTTC	CAISESLGLAGGNEETQYF
NA	TRBJ2-1	NA	TRBV4-2	TGTGCCAGCAGCCAAGATGGGAGTGAGGATGAGCAGTTCTTC	CASSQDGSEDEQFF
NA	TRBJ1-2	TRBD1	TRBV2	TGTGCCAGCAGTGAGGCGAGGGACAGCTATGGCTACACCTTC	CASSEARDSYGYTF
many	TRBJ1-2	NA	TRBV7-9	TGTGCCAGCAGCTTAGGGATCGGGGTTAAGGATGGCTACACCTTC	CASSLGIGVKDGYTF
many	TRBJ1-2	NA	TRBV12-3/TRBV12-4	TGTGCCAGCAGTTTGGCCGACAGCCTCTATGGCTACACCTTC	CASSLADSLYGYTF
few	TRBJ1-6	NA	TRBV7-9	TGTGCCAGCAGCTTGTCAGGTGCAGGGCCACCCCTCCACTTT	CASSLSGAGPPLHF
many	TRBJ1-5	TRBD1	TRBV6-1	TGTGCCAGCAGTGAGGGACAGTTGGGGGGGAATCAGCCCCAGCATTTT	CASSEGQLGGNQPQHF
NA	TRBJ1-5	NA	TRBV25-1	TGTGCCAGCTCACCGCAGGGGACCAATCAGCCCCAGCATTTT	CASSPQGTNQPQHF
many	TRBJ1-1	NA	TRBV12-3/TRBV12-4	TGTGCCAGCAGTTTGTTACGGGAAGCTTTCTTT	CASSLLREAFF
NA	TRBJ1-2	TRBD1	TRBV6-5	TGTGCCAGCGGCACGACAGGGCTTGACTATGGCTACACCTTC	CASGTTGLDYGYTF
NA	TRBJ2-5	NA	TRBV29-1	TGCAGCGAGGTAGCCGCAGAGACCCAGTACTTC	CSEVAAETQYF
few	TRBJ2-1	NA	TRBV29-1	TGCAGCGTCTTCGACCTGTACAATGAGCAGTTCTTC	CSVFDLYNEQFF
many	TRBJ2-5	TRBD2	TRBV20-1	TGCAGTGCTAGAGAGAGCGGGAGGGAGACCCAGTACTTC	CSARESGRETQYF
few	TRBJ1-1	NA	TRBV7-9	TGTGCCAGCACCATCCAGAGAGGGGCAGGGGAGAGGACTGAAGCTTTCTTT	CASTIQRGAGERTEAFF
many	TRBJ2-5	NA	TRBV20-1	TGCAGTGCTAGAGCACGACTCCTGACTCAAGAGACCCAGTACTTC	CSARARLLTQETQYF